A selection of T cell receptor beta chains follows, all from one sample in a study of T cells in Graves' hyperthyroidism and ophthalmopathy. TCRdb passed the multiplex PCR reads through MiXCR, listing each CDR3 protein once. There are about 400,000 distinct CDR3 sequences in the sample; just under 15% occur only once, and about 33% lies in the top ten. Specimen: blood. Receptors originate from a woman aged 25 to 39 with Graves' hyperthyroidism. The CDR3 runs from the conserved cysteine through the conserved F or W. The D gene is left open where the match is weak. A row's size may be missing; if present it is once, few, many or a size class.

j_call,d_call,clone_size,v_call,cdr3_aa,cdr3_nt
TRBJ2-2,.,.,TRBV19,CASSIEGDRELFF,TGTGCCAGTAGTATAGAAGGGGACCGGGAGCTGTTTTTT
TRBJ2-5,TRBD2,many,TRBV10-3,CAISPSNSGRAQETQYF,TGTGCCATCAGCCCTTCGAATAGCGGGAGGGCCCAAGAGACCCAGTACTTC
TRBJ1-1,.,many,TRBV3-1,CASSQDFTNTEAFF,TGTGCCAGCAGCCAAGATTTTACGAACACTGAAGCTTTCTTT
TRBJ2-7,TRBD2,.,TRBV20-1,CSARDYQRTSGSEQYF,TGCAGTGCTAGAGATTATCAGAGGACTAGCGGCAGCGAGCAGTACTTC
TRBJ1-4,TRBD1,.,TRBV29-1,CSVASRGLNEKLFF,TGCAGCGTTGCGAGTAGGGGGCTAAATGAAAAACTGTTTTTT
TRBJ2-3,.,many,TRBV18,CASSKRSNTDTQYF,TGTGCCAGCTCGAAAAGGAGTAACACAGATACGCAGTATTTT
TRBJ1-2,.,many,TRBV30,CAWTRYDLPYGYTF,TGTGCCTGGACCCGGTATGACCTTCCCTATGGCTACACCTTC
TRBJ2-2,TRBD2,.,TRBV2,CASSAPGILSREATNTGELFF,TGTGCCAGCAGTGCCCCCGGGATATTATCCCGGGAGGCTACGAACACCGGGGAGCTGTTTTTT
TRBJ2-1,.,many,TRBV24-1,CATQRGGSDEQFF,TGTGCCACTCAACGCGGGGGCTCGGATGAGCAGTTCTTC
TRBJ2-5,TRBD2,few,TRBV12-5,CASGPSLAGGPETQYF,TGTGCTAGTGGTCCCTCGCTAGCGGGAGGGCCAGAGACCCAGTACTTC